The sequence of this T cell receptor beta chain was determined in a study of cytomegalovirus exposure and HLA in healthy donors. The J segment lost 1 base and the V segment lost 8 bases, leaving 5 bases of the junction unmatched. Germline V gene sequence: CDR1 WSHSY, CDR2 SAAADI. The CDR3 spans 14 residues. Primers for the PCR totalled 60 Vbeta and 13 Jbeta. Sequencing was performed with immunoSEQ multiplex PCR; in TCRdb, only in-frame clones are kept and a portion is missing. The sample holds roughly 120,000 clones; around three quarters are singletons and the top ten take almost 5%. The specimen was PBMCs. The V and J genes are TRBV10-2 and TRBJ2-3; 8 bases agree with TRBD2. This TCR derives from a middle-aged man in good health and CMV-seropositive. The CDR3 loop reads CASASTSGTDTQYF. CDR3 DNA sequence: TGCGCCAGCGCGTCGACTAGCGGCACAGATACGCAGTATTTT.